This is a list of T cell receptor beta chains from one sample in a study of neurological immune-mediated disorders. Via MiXCR, TCRdb re-called the 5' RACE reads, giving one row per CDR3 protein. Of fewer than 50,000 distinct CDR3 sequences detected, roughly 2.5% appear once; the ten largest clones hold around 12%. The sequenced sample was PBMCs. The receptors derive from a man in his thirties or forties with multiple sclerosis. Each CDR3 is given with its conserved first and last residue. The order of the fields is clone size, V gene, D gene, J gene, CDR3 DNA, CDR3 protein. A D gene is named only where the DNA matches it firmly. Expanded clones are given a class, and other clones once, few, many or no size at all.

>many|TRBV6-1|-|TRBJ2-1
TGTGCCAGCAGGGGACCGAGCAGCTCCTACAATGAGCAGTTCTTC
CASRGPSSSYNEQFF
>many|TRBV20-1|-|TRBJ2-3
TGCAGTGCTAGTGTCCCTAGAGGTCGAGGGGATACGCAGTATTTT
CSASVPRGRGDTQYF
>many|TRBV6-5|-|TRBJ2-5
TGTGCCAGCAGTTACTTGGGGGCTTCTCAGGAGACCCAGTACTTC
CASSYLGASQETQYF
>many|TRBV6-5|TRBD2|TRBJ2-3
TGTGCCAGCAGTCAATACGGGACTAGCGGGGGCACAGATACGCAGTATTTT
CASSQYGTSGGTDTQYF
>many|TRBV6-1|TRBD1|TRBJ1-1
TGTGCCAGCAGTCCTACAGGGGGGACTGAAGCTTTCTTT
CASSPTGGTEAFF
>many|TRBV6-5|-|TRBJ1-6
TGTGCCAGCAGTTACGAGGCAGGGATTTCACCCCTCCACTTT
CASSYEAGISPLHF
>many|TRBV4-1|TRBD1|TRBJ2-7
TGCGCCAGCAGCCAAGATGGACAGGGGGGAGAGCAGTACTTC
CASSQDGQGGEQYF
>many|TRBV11-2|-|TRBJ2-7
TGTGCCAGCAGCTTAGATCCCCTTAGCTCCTACGAGCAGTACTTC
CASSLDPLSSYEQYF
>many|TRBV20-1|-|TRBJ1-2
TGCAGTGCTCAACCGGGGATCGATGGCTACACCTTC
CSAQPGIDGYTF
>many|TRBV7-2|-|TRBJ2-2
TGTGCCAGCAGCTTAGGGGGATATGAAGGCACCGGGGAGCTGTTTTTT
CASSLGGYEGTGELFF
>many|TRBV18|TRBD2|TRBJ2-3
TGTGCCAGCCCTGCTCCGGGACTAGCAACAGATACGCAGTATTTT
CASPAPGLATDTQYF
>many|TRBV20-1|TRBD2|TRBJ2-2
TGCAGTGCTAGCAGAGCGGGGCGGGCCGGGGAGCTGTTTTTT
CSASRAGRAGELFF
>many|TRBV5-1|-|TRBJ2-7
TGCGCCAGCAGCTTGGCGGGCGCAGAAAATGCCTACGAGCAGTACTTC
CASSLAGAENAYEQYF
>many|TRBV20-1|TRBD2|TRBJ2-1
TGCAGTGCGCATCGGACTAGCGGGAGGGGCTCCTACAATGAGCAGTTCTTC
CSAHRTSGRGSYNEQFF
>many|TRBV20-1|TRBD1|TRBJ1-2
TGCAGTGCTAGAGACGACAGGGACAACTATGGCTACACCTTC
CSARDDRDNYGYTF
>many|TRBV3-1|TRBD2|TRBJ2-4
TGTGCCAGCAGCCTCCCCCGGGGGGAAAACATTCAGTACTTC
CASSLPRGENIQYF
>many|TRBV3-1|TRBD2|TRBJ2-1
TGTGCCAGCACCGGGGCGGGAGCTAGGAATGAGCAGTTCTTC
CASTGAGARNEQFF
>many|TRBV2|TRBD1|TRBJ1-6
TGTGCCAGCAGTAGAACAGGGGGTTCACCCCTCCACTTT
CASSRTGGSPLHF
>many|TRBV20-1|-|TRBJ1-5
TGCAGTGCTAGAGATGAGGGGGATCAGCCCCAGCATTTT
CSARDEGDQPQHF
>-|TRBV19|-|TRBJ2-3
TGTGCCAGTAATCTTCGGGGGGCTAGCACAGATACGCAGTATTTT
CASNLRGASTDTQYF
>many|TRBV11-2|-|TRBJ2-3
TGTGCCAGCAGCTTAGATCTGGGGCGCACAGATACGCAGTATTTT
CASSLDLGRTDTQYF
>few|TRBV6-5|TRBD2|TRBJ2-3
TGTGCCAGCAGTCACAAGCGGGAGAGGTCAGATACGCAGTATTTT
CASSHKRERSDTQYF
>many|TRBV20-1|TRBD2|TRBJ2-3
TGCAGTGCTAGAGTTCCGCTAGCGGGAACAGATACGCAGTATTTT
CSARVPLAGTDTQYF
>many|TRBV21-1|-|TRBJ1-2
TGTGCCAACGGACAGGGCAGGGGTTGTGGCTACACCTTC
CANGQGRGCGYTF
>many|TRBV5-6|TRBD2|TRBJ2-7
TGTGCCAGCAGCTTGGACGGGAGGGGTTCCTACGAGCAGTACTTC
CASSLDGRGSYEQYF